Presented here are 16 T cell receptor beta chains from one specimen sequenced in a study of shared clonotypes between healthy human individuals. Assay used: immunoSEQ multiplex PCR; TCRdb lists only in-frame clones, some missing. The profile covers 400,000 to 600,000 clones, with around 95% appearing a single time and under 0.065% taken by the ten largest. The sample consisted of naive CD4+ T cells sorted from blood. The subset is: CD45RA+ positively selected. Every receptor here comes from a woman aged 25 to 45 in good health.

V gene TRBV19 combines with J gene TRBJ1-4, with a weak D call TRBD1 (5 bases). This CDR3 region has 14 residues. CDR1 and CDR2 from the germline V gene are LNHDA and SQIVND (reference sequence). V lost 7 bases, J lost 2 bases, and 11 bases lay in between. CDR3 bases: TGTGCCAGTACCCTCAGGGCCACTAATGAAAAACTGTTTTTT. Translated, it gives CASTLRATNEKLFF.

The chain carries TRBV7-9 and TRBJ1-4; D gene unclear. This CDR3 has 15 residues. Germline lookup yields CDR1 SEHNR and CDR2 FQNEAQ (reference sequence). Trimming removed 1 base from V and 3 bases from J, with 9 bases in between. The CDR3 bases are TGTGCCAGCAGCTTAGTGGCAGCCTCTAATGAAAAACTGTTTTTT. Encoded protein: CASSLVAASNEKLFF.

The V and J genes are TRBV5-4 and TRBJ2-4; D is ambiguous. The CDR3 is 14 residues long. Germline CDR1 SGHNT, CDR2 YYREEE (reference sequence). The germline V and J ends were trimmed by 4 bases and 2 bases, with 10 bases remaining between them. CDR3 in DNA: TGTGCCAGCAGCCCCAATTGGACCAAAAACATTCAGTACTTC. Its translation is CASSPNWTKNIQYF.

The rearrangement joins TRBV19 to TRBJ2-7; D gene ambiguous. CDR3 length equals 16 residues. The V end was cut by 6 bases, the J end by 3 bases, with 21 bases between. Germline-derived CDR1 and CDR2 are LNHDA and SQIVND (reference sequence). The CDR3 DNA reads as TGTGCCAGTAGCCCACACCCAATGGGCCAGCACTACGAGCAGTACTTC. Amino acids: CASSPHPMGQHYEQYF.

This rearrangement joins TRBV2 to TRBJ2-3; 8 nucleotides align to TRBD2. CDR3 size: 16 residues. Germline V CDR1 and CDR2: SNHLY, FYNNEI. The V segment lost 8 bases and the J segment 3 bases; nucleotides outside the gene matches: 13. The chain's CDR3 is CASSDAGRGGTDTQYF. CDR3 DNA: TGTGCCAGCTCGGACGCGGGGCGCGGGGGGACAGATACGCAGTATTTT. Supplemented by reference TRBV2 and TRBJ2-3, the full variable domain reads EPEVTQTPSHQVTQMGQEVILRCVPISNHLYFYWYRQILGQKVEFLVSFYNNEISEKSEIFDDQFSVERPDGSNFTLKIRSTKLEDSAMYFCASSDAGRGGTDTQYFGPGTRLTVL.

The genes are TRBV2 and TRBJ2-5; D call uncertain. The DNA end is more similar to TRBJ2-7, so the J call may be wrong. The CDR3 spans 15 residues. Germline V gene data show CDR1 as SNHLY and CDR2 as FYNNEI. In DNA, the CDR3 is TGTGCCAGCACTAACCTGGACGGCAGCTCCTACGAGCAGTACTTC. It yields the protein CASTNLDGSSYEQYF.

This sequence joins TRBV18 and TRBJ2-5; D is uncertain. The J call could be wrong; TRBJ2-7 is a better fit for the DNA end. The CDR3 contains 16 residues. The germline V gene encodes CDR1 KGHSH and CDR2 LQKENI. The CDR3: CASSPVPVPELYEQYF. The CDR3 nucleotides read TGTGCCAGCTCACCTGTCCCCGTCCCGGAACTCTACGAGCAGTACTTC.

This chain's CDR3 is CASSIMDFPETQYF. In DNA form, the CDR3 reads TGTGCCAGTAGTATTATGGACTTCCCCGAGACCCAGTACTTC. The rearrangement uses TRBV19 and TRBJ2-5; D might be TRBD2 (5 bases). This CDR3 is built from 14 residues. Trimming pared 3 bases from V and 5 bases from J, leaving 13 bases between. The germline V gene encodes CDR1 LNHDA and CDR2 SQIVND (reference sequence). Full variable domain (rest looked up from reference TRBV19 and TRBJ2-5): DGGITQSPKYLFRKEGQNVTLSCEQNLNHDAMYWYRQDPGQGLRLIYYSQIVNDFQKGDIAEGYSVSREKKESFPLTVTSAQKNPTAFYLCASSIMDFPETQYFGPGTRLLVL.

The chain uses TRBV10-1 and TRBJ2-2, with 9 bases matching TRBD2. The CDR3 length is 14 residues. J was trimmed by 4 bases and V by 8 bases; bases with no gene match: 5. Germline V lookup: CDR1 WNHNN, CDR2 SYGVQD (reference sequence). The CDR3: CASGGAGGTGELFF. CDR3 coding DNA: TGCGCCAGCGGGGGAGCGGGAGGCACCGGGGAGCTGTTTTTT.

Comments on this clone: Additional DNA sequences in this sample encode the identical CDR3. V gene TRBV28 combines with J gene TRBJ2-7; D remains unclear. There are 12 residues in the CDR3. Germline assignment: CDR1 MDHEN and CDR2 SYDVKM. Trimming cost V 3 bases and J 1 base, with 4 bases left between them. The CDR3 protein is CASSLDSYEQYF. The CDR3 coding sequence is TGTGCCAGCAGTTTGGATTCCTACGAGCAGTACTTC.

The chain joins TRBV28 to TRBJ2-2, with 9 nucleotides matching TRBD2. V gave up 3 bases and J gave up 6 bases; unmatched junction bases: 5. Germline lookup yields CDR1 MDHEN and CDR2 SYDVKM. The CDR3 totals 15 residues. CDR3 amino acids: CASSFASGISGELFF. CDR3 in DNA: TGTGCCAGCAGTTTTGCTAGCGGGATATCCGGGGAGCTGTTTTTT.

J is TRBJ1-4 and V is TRBV27; D is possibly TRBD1 (5 bases). V was clipped by 0 bases and J by 8 bases, with 10 bases between them. The CDR3 is 14 residues long. Per germline, CDR1 MNHEY and CDR2 SMNVEV (reference sequence). The CDR3 DNA follows: TGTGCCAGCAGTTTATCGAGGGGTCGGGAAAAACTGTTTTTT. Its protein is CASSLSRGREKLFF.

This chain connects TRBV5-1 to TRBJ2-5; 8 bases align to TRBD2. The germline V gene encodes CDR1 SGHRS and CDR2 YFSETQ. The V and J ends lost 3 bases and 4 bases, in that order; junction bases with no gene match: 2. This CDR3 has 13 amino acids. The CDR3 is CASSSSGGETQYF. The CDR3 coding sequence is TGCGCCAGCAGCTCGAGCGGGGGAGAGACCCAGTACTTC.

This clone was observed a single time. This chain joins TRBV7-8 and TRBJ2-7; TRBD1 matches 7 bases. CDR1 and CDR2 (germline): SGHVS, FQNEAQ. The CDR3 totals 15 residues. Trimming at V came to 5 bases and at J to 0 bases, leaving 7 bases not matched to a gene. The CDR3 sequence: CASSRRTGFSYEQYF. CDR3 sequence (DNA): TGTGCCAGCAGCCGAAGGACAGGCTTCTCCTACGAGCAGTACTTC.

The V call is TRBV6-5, the J call TRBJ2-3; D gene unclear. V was pared by 4 bases and J by 1 base, with 6 bases between. This CDR3 has 13 amino acids. Germline loops: CDR1 MNHEY, CDR2 SVGAGI. As DNA, the CDR3 is TGTGCCAGCAGTTCTCCGCGCACAGATACGCAGTATTTT. This encodes CASSSPRTDTQYF.

The chain links TRBV19 to TRBJ2-4, with a tentative D call TRBD2 (5 bases). CDR1 is LNHDA, CDR2 SQIVND, per germline (reference sequence). CDR3 size: 16 residues. V was trimmed by 1 base and J by 2 bases, leaving 12 bases between them. CDR3 nucleotide sequence: TGTGCCAGTAGTATAGGGACTGTTCTTTCCAAAAACATTCAGTACTTC. It specifies CASSIGTVLSKNIQYF. Supplemented by reference TRBV19 and TRBJ2-4, the full variable domain reads DGGITQSPKYLFRKEGQNVTLSCEQNLNHDAMYWYRQDPGQGLRLIYYSQIVNDFQKGDIAEGYSVSREKKESFPLTVTSAQKNPTAFYLCASSIGTVLSKNIQYFGAGTRLSVL.